Ten or more counts support the clone carrying this T cell receptor beta chain. The antigen remains unidentified. The data are from a study of metastatic and nonmetastatic thyroid tumors. Germline lookup yields CDR1 LNHDA and CDR2 SQIVND (reference sequence). The CDR3 runs to 14 residues. Germline trimming cut 6 bases from V and 6 bases from J; bases unmatched to any gene: 6. Whole-study results and caveats: It was reported that TCR beta diversity was significantly higher in malignant thyroid tumors than benign nodules, in blood and tumor.

Original handling: Clinicopathological groups supplied CDR3 differences that were used to build a distant-metastasis classifier for papillary thyroid cancer. TCRdb ran MiXCR on the PCR reads. The V and J calls come from TCRdb's annotation, not from the publication. The table records under 20,000 clones, roughly 15% of them present only once. Each patient came to thyroid surgery without any prior treatment (of any kind). The receptor was isolated from a male donor with papillary thyroid cancer or a benign thyroid nodule (not recorded which). Some clones in this sample may be carry-over from other donors' samples. The chain combines TRBV19 with TRBJ1-1; TRBD1 aligns across 11 bases. The sequenced material came from blood. The CDR3, as DNA: TGTGCCAGTAGGGACAGGGGGCGTATAGCTGAAGCTTTCTTT. Residues: CASRDRGRIAEAFF.